This TCR beta chain was obtained from a study of blood T cell repertoires in COVID-19. Study as a whole: PBMCs, B-cell-depleted T cells, or T cells provided the cDNA or gDNA that made up the material.

Original handling: Reference gene primers were amplified, and this amplification served to estimate nucleated cell counts. Measured with immunoSEQ multiplex PCR; TCRdb has only the in-frame clones, and not every one. The V and J calls and the clone size are those of that table, but D and trimming were determined from the DNA. The data hold over 200,000 clones, with approximately 90% observed a single time. Recruited during active infection, patients (from Seattle) were subsequently followed longitudinally. Per the germline V gene, CDR1 is SEHNR and CDR2 is FQNEAQ (reference sequence). This CDR3 region has 14 residues. With 5 bases removed from V and 8 bases from J, the gap between germline ends came to 15 bases.

The V and J genes are TRBV7-9 and TRBJ1-4; D possibly corresponds to TRBD1 (6 bases). The specimen was peripheral blood. This TCR derives from a man aged 55 to 70 with COVID-19, enrolled during active disease. CDR3 sequence reads: CASSPQGREEKLFF. The CDR3 DNA follows: TGTGCCAGCAGCCCCCAGGGGAGGGAGGAAAAACTGTTTTTT.